This passage covers 2 T cell receptor beta chains from one sample sequenced in a study of blood T cells in healthy people across ages. A second 7 to 11 cycle PCR used barcoded and J-beta primers. From the 5' RACE reads, TCRdb called clonotypes with MiXCR, one entry per CDR3 protein. The data show about a million distinct CDR3 sequences, with just over 50% seen just once and about 22% held by the top ten. The sequenced sample consisted of blood. All receptors come from a woman aged 60-70 years in good health.

The chain couples TRBV7-6 to TRBJ2-3; D is perhaps TRBD1 or TRBD2 (6 bases each). Germline-derived CDR1 and CDR2 are SGHVS and FNYEAQ. This CDR3 region has 15 residues. Trimming removed 1 base from V and 2 bases from J, with 10 bases in between. This chain's CDR3 is CASSLDPGATDTQYF. CDR3 nucleotide sequence: TGTGCCAGCAGCTTAGATCCGGGGGCCACAGATACGCAGTATTTT.

This clonotype was counted ten times or more. The chain carries TRBV7-2 and TRBJ2-5; D not resolved. Germline assignment: CDR1 SGHTA and CDR2 FQGNSA. V lost 3 bases to trimming and J lost 0 bases, with 2 bases between them. This CDR3 is 12 amino acids long. The CDR3, as DNA: TGTGCCAGCAGCTTGTACCAAGAGACCCAGTACTTC. Its translation: CASSLYQETQYF.